The clone carrying this T cell receptor (beta chain) came up a few times. The antigen is unknown. The data originate from a study of identical twins. TCRdb re-called the 5' RACE reads through MiXCR, storing one row per CDR3 protein. The table lists hundreds of thousands of distinct CDR3 sequences, less than 9.5% of them singletons. With 10 bases clipped from V and 7 bases from J, the junction kept 3 bases outside the gene matches. The CDR3 is 12 amino acids. CDR1 and CDR2 (germline): KGHDR, SFDVKD. All donors were healthy Caucasians. Study-level findings and limits: For out-of-frame beta sequences, excess twin sharing was weaker. Modeled out-of-frame TCR alpha sharing in monozygotic twins fell below observed levels.

The genes are TRBV24-1 and TRBJ2-4; 10 nucleotides agree with TRBD1. Sequenced sample: memory (CD45RO+) T cells sorted from blood. This TCR was recovered from a woman aged 18 to 35 in good health. The CDR3 DNA follows: TGTGCCACAGGGGACAGGGGTAACATTCAGTACTTC. Amino acid sequence: CATGDRGNIQYF.